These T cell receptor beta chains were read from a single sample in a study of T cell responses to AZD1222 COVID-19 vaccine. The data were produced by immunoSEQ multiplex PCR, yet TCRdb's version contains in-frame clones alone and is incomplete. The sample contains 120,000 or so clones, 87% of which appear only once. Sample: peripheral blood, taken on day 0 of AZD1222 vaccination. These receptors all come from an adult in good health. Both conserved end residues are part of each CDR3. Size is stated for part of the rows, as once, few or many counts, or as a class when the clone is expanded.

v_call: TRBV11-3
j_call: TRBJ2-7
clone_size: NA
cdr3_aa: CASSLGPSSYEQYF

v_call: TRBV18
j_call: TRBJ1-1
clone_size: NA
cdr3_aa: CASSPPKARGNEAFF

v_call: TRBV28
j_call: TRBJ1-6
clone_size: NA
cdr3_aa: CASGMGGGDSPLHF

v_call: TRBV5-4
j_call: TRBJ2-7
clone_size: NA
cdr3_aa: CASSSVRGGQRYEQYF

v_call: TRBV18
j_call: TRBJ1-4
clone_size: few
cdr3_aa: CASSPGQYTEKLFF

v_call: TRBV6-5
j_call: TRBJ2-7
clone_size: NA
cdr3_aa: CASSYLGQGAIRQYF

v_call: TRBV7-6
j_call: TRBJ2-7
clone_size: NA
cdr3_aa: CASSVTPPGLALLRGSGEQYF

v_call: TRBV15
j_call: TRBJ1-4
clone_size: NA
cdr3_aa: CATSPGGVSNEKLFF

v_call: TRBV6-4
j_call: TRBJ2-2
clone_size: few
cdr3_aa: CASSDPAGGELFF

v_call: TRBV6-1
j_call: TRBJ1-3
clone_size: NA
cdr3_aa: CASSDGVSSGNTIYF

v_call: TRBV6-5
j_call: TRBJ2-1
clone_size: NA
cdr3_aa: CASSSAFYNEQFF

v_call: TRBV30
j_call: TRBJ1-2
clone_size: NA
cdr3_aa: CAWSPLGSDHDGYTF

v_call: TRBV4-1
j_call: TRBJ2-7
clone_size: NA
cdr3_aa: CASSQPTGTSYEQYF

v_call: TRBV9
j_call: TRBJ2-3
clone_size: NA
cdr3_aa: CASSVGGGPTDTQYF

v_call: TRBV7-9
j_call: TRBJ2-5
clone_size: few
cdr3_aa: CASSWDRNQETQYF

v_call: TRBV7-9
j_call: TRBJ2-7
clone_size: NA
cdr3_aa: CASSPRTDSYEQYF

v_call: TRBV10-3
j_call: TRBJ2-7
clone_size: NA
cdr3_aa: CAISPGYEQYF

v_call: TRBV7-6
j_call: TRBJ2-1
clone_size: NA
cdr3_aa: CASSPDRGDEQFF

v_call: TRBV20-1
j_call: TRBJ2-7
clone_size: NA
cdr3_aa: CSAPRLYEQYF